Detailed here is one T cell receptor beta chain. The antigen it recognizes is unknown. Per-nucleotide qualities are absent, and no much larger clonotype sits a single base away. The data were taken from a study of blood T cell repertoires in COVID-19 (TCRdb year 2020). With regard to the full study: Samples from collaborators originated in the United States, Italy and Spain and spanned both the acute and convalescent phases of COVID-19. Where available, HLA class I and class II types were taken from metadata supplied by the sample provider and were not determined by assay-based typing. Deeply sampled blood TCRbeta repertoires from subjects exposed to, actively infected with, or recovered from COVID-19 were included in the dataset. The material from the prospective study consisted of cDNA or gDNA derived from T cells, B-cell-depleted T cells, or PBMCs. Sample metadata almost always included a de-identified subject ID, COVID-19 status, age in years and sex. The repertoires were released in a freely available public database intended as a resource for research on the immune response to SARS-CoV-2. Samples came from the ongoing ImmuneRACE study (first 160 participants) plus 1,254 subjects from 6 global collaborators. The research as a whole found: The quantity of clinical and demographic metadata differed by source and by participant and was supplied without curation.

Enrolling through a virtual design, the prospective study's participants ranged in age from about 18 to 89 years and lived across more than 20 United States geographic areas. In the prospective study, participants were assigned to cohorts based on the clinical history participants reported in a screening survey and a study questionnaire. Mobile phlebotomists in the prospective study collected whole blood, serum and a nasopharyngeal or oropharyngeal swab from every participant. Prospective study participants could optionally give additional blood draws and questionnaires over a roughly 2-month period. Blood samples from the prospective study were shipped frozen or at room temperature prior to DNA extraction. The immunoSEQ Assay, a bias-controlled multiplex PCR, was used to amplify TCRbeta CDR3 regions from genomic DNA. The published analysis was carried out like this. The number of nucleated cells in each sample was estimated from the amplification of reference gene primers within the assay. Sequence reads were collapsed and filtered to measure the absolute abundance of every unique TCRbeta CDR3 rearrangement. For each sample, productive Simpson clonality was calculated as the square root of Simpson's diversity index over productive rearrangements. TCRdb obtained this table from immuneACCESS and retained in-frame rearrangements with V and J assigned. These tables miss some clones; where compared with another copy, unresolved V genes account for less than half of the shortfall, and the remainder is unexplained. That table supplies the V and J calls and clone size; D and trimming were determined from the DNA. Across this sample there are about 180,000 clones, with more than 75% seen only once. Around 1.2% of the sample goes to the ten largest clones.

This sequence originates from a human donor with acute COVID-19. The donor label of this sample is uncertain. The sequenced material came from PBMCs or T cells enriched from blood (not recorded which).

The CDR3 protein is CASSDSKDRVYEQYF. The nucleotides are TGTGCCAGCAGTGACTCGAAGGACAGGGTCTACGAGCAGTACTTC. The V and J segments used are TRBV6-4 and TRBJ2-7; TRBD1 fits 8 bases in the junction. Trimmed from V: 0 bases; trimmed from J: 3 bases; junction bases lacking a gene match: 4. In the germline V gene, CDR1 corresponds to MRHNA and CDR2 to SNTAGT. Measured from the cysteine to the phenylalanine, the CDR3 is 15 residues long. Only the CDR3 DNA stays, 45 bases, in frame from base 1.